Reported below is one T cell receptor (beta chain). The antigen is undetermined. Clones were read by immunoSEQ multiplex PCR, and TCRdb kept only the in-frame ones, dropping some. The sample yields about 26,000 clones, about 90% seen once. The CDR3 covers 14 residues. Germline trimming cut 3 bases from V and 7 bases from J; bases unmatched to any gene: 9. Germline values: CDR1 DFQATT, CDR2 SNEGSKA (reference sequence). This entry comes from a study of T cell responses to AZD1222 COVID-19 vaccine. The study, taken as a whole, reports: Increased Spike-specific TCR breadth and depth were observed after two AZD1222 doses. The repertoires were collected only after the peak T cell response. The number of AZD1222 recipients seropositive at baseline was only five or six.

The TCR was taken from an adult who received the AZD1222 COVID-19 vaccine. The sequenced sample was peripheral blood, obtained 28 days after the second AZD1222 dose. This chain connects TRBV20-1 to TRBJ1-2, with 9 bases that match TRBD1. The CDR3 DNA follows: TGCAGTGCTAGTGGGGACAGGGAGGCTGCTGGCTACACCTTC. Translating it yields CSASGDREAAGYTF.